Below are 19 T cell receptor beta chains sequenced from a single sample in a study of Graves' ophthalmopathy and Graves' hyperthyroidism. Amplified material comprised TCR beta CDR3 regions derived from RNA transcripts. The authors performed first-round RT-PCR with HTBI primers and then a second-round multiplex PCR. TCRdb called the multiplex PCR reads again in MiXCR, with one record for every CDR3 protein. This sample yields some 350,000 distinct CDR3 sequences, of which about 17% are seen a single time; 2% to 3% belongs to the top ten. Material for sequencing was peripheral blood. The receptors derive from an adult woman with stable Graves' hyperthyroidism.

This clonotype was detected a few times. The V call is TRBV29-1, the J call TRBJ2-7; 11 bases align to TRBD2. Germline lookup yields CDR1 SQVTM and CDR2 ANQGSEA. CDR3 length equals 13 residues. V shed 4 bases, J shed 3 bases, and the junction held 2 bases outside the gene matches. Here the CDR3 reads CSVVGTSGYEQYF. The CDR3 nucleotides read TGCAGCGTTGTAGGGACTAGCGGCTACGAGCAGTACTTC.

Of note for this clonotype: A much larger clone lies one base from this, so it may be a read error. The chain uses TRBV11-2 and TRBJ2-2, with D possibly being TRBD1 (5 bases). CDR3 length: 15 residues. CDR1 SGHAT and CDR2 FQNNGV come from the germline V gene. The CDR3 DNA reads as TGTGCCAGCTGCTTAGAAGGGGTGAGCACCGGGGAGCTGTTTTTT. Amino acid sequence: CASCLEGVSTGELFF. The full variable domain, with the rest looked up from reference TRBV11-2 and TRBJ2-2, is EAGVAQSPRYKIIEKRQSVAFWCNPISGHATLYWYQQILGQGPKLLIQFQNNGVVDDSQLPKDRFSAERLKGVDSTLKIQPAKLEDSAVYLCASCLEGVSTGELFFGEGSRLTVL.

This chain joins TRBV6-2 or TRBV6-3 and TRBJ2-5; D perhaps matches TRBD1 (5 bases). Germline-derived CDR1 and CDR2 are MNHEY and SVGEGT. Deletions cut 4 bases from V and 0 bases from J, with 9 bases between. This CDR3 contains 14 residues. The CDR3 is CASSSTAYQETQYF. Written as DNA, the CDR3 is TGTGCCAGCAGTTCGACAGCCTACCAAGAGACCCAGTACTTC.

The rearrangement joins TRBV5-1 to TRBJ2-7; D ambiguous. The V end lost 4 bases, the J end lost 3 bases, and 20 bases lay between the germline ends. The CDR3 runs 16 residues. Germline-derived CDR1 and CDR2 are SGHRS and YFSETQ. CDR3 protein: CASSPAEIPTYYEQYF. DNA of the CDR3: TGCGCCAGCAGCCCTGCGGAGATACCTACTTACTACGAGCAGTACTTC.

This clonotype has just a few counts. The chain links TRBV11-1 to TRBJ1-1; possible D gene TRBD1, 6 bases. The CDR3 sequence is 16 residues long. Trimming shortened V by 5 bases and J by 4 bases, and 20 bases separated the two germline ends. The germline gives CDR1 SGHAT, CDR2 FQDESV (reference sequence). DNA of the CDR3: TGTGCCAGCAGCCCGGGGGATGGGACATCGGCCACTGAAGCTTTCTTT. The encoded protein is CASSPGDGTSATEAFF. Looking up the rest from reference TRBV11-1 and TRBJ1-1 gives the full variable domain: EAEVAQSPRYKITEKSQAVAFWCDPISGHATLYWYRQILGQGPELLVQFQDESVVDDSQLPKDRFSAERLKGVDSTLKIQPAELGDSAMYLCASSPGDGTSATEAFFGQGTRLTVV.

This clonotype was counted at least ten times. The rearrangement joins TRBV10-3 to TRBJ1-5, with D possibly matching TRBD1 (5 bases). V gave up 10 bases and J gave up 0 bases, with 13 bases separating them. The germline V gene encodes CDR1 ENHRY and CDR2 SYGVKD. The CDR3 consists of 14 residues. This CDR3 is CATAGRYSNQPQHF. In nucleotides, the CDR3 is TGTGCCACCGCAGGGAGATATAGCAATCAGCCCCAGCATTTT.

This clonotype was seen many times. The rearrangement joins TRBV12-3 or TRBV12-4 to TRBJ2-7; no firm D call. Trimming left V 7 bases short and J 6 bases short, with 10 bases between. This CDR3 region has 11 residues. The CDR3 DNA reads as TGTGCCAGCACCCATCTTGGCGAGCAGTACTTC. This sequence encodes CASTHLGEQYF.

This chain joins TRBV5-1 and TRBJ2-6; perhaps TRBD2 as D (6 bases). The V end was cut by 5 bases, the J end by 4 bases, with 10 bases between. The CDR3 loop spans 14 amino acids. CDR1 SGHRS and CDR2 YFSETQ come from the germline V gene. Here the CDR3 reads CASRGAGGANVLTF. The CDR3 DNA reads as TGCGCCAGCAGAGGCGCGGGGGGGGCCAACGTCCTGACTTTC.

This clonotype was counted between two and nine times. This chain links TRBV19 with TRBJ1-5, with D uncertain. V was cut by 0 bases and J by 3 bases, with 9 bases left in between. The CDR3 totals 15 residues. Germline V gene data show CDR1 as LNHDA and CDR2 as SQIVND (reference sequence). The CDR3 DNA sequence: TGTGCCAGTAGTATAGACGGAGGATCCAATCAGCCCCAGCATTTT. The encoded protein is CASSIDGGSNQPQHF.

With regard to this clonotype: It may be a read error: a sequence one base away is much more abundant. V gene TRBV7-9 combines with J gene TRBJ2-4, with no clear D. The CDR3 totals 11 residues. Germline CDR1 and CDR2: SEHNR and FQNEAQ (reference sequence). CDR3 protein: CASSFKNIKYF. The CDR3 coding sequence is TGTGCCAGCAGCTTCAAAAACATTAAGTACTTC.

This clonotype was seen at least ten times. This rearrangement joins TRBV2 to TRBJ1-5, with a tentative D call TRBD1 (5 bases). Deletions cut 6 bases from V and 1 base from J, with 10 bases between. Per the germline V gene, CDR1 is SNHLY and CDR2 is FYNNEI. The CDR3 totals 14 residues. Here the CDR3 DNA reads TGTGCCAGCAGAACCCAGGGAAGCAATCAGCCCCAGCATTTT. It specifies CASRTQGSNQPQHF.

Ten or more counts support this clonotype. At one end the junction does not follow the germline gene, possibly because of a read error. The V call is TRBV12-3 or TRBV12-4, the J call TRBJ2-7, with D possibly called TRBD1 or TRBD2 (6 bases each). CDR3 length equals 11 residues. The CDR3 coding sequence is TGTGCCAGCAGTTTACGCGGGACAACGTTCTTC. Translating it yields CASSLRGTTFF.

The gene calls are TRBV4-1 and TRBJ1-2; D not certain. In germline, CDR1 is MGHRA, CDR2 YSYEKL. The CDR3 covers 15 residues. The V gene lost 1 base and the J gene lost 3 bases, with 12 bases spanning the gap. The CDR3 loop is CASSQAPTAYYGYTF. Written as DNA, the CDR3 is TGCGCCAGCAGCCAAGCACCCACAGCTTACTATGGCTACACCTTC.

This clonotype has only a few counts. A clone one base away is much larger, so this may be a read error. The rearrangement joins TRBV6-5 to TRBJ1-1, with D uncertain. From germline, CDR1 is MNHEY and CDR2 SVGAGI. CDR3 size: 15 residues. The CDR3 is CASSYSSRWNTEACF. The CDR3 DNA follows: TGTGCCAGCAGTTACTCCTCCCGGTGGAACACTGAAGCTTGCTTT.

Many counts were recorded for this clonotype. The chain couples TRBV6-2 or TRBV6-3 to TRBJ2-2; the D gene is possibly TRBD2 (5 bases). V lost 0 bases and J lost 0, with 8 bases in between. CDR1 and CDR2 from the germline V gene are MNHEY and SVGEGT. The CDR3 extends over 16 amino acids. The CDR3 nucleotides read TGTGCCAGCAGTTACTCTGGACTCGCGAACACCGGGGAGCTGTTTTTT. Its protein is CASSYSGLANTGELFF.

This clonotype was counted a few times. V usage is TRBV18 and J usage is TRBJ2-7; D remains ambiguous. The germline CDR1 and CDR2 sequences are KGHSH and LQKENI. The CDR3 runs to 12 residues. Trimming removed 4 bases from V and 4 bases from J, with 8 bases in between. The CDR3 region is CASSLTTYEQYF. The DNA of the CDR3 is TGTGCCAGCTCACTCACAACGTACGAGCAGTACTTC.

This clonotype was seen ten or more times. CDR3 in DNA: TGTGCCAGCAGCTATAACAGGGGGTTGTACGAGCAGTACTTC. Encoded protein: CASSYNRGLYEQYF. The chain uses TRBV13 and TRBJ2-7; 8 bases line up with TRBD1. This CDR3 is 14 amino acids long. V was clipped by 4 bases and J by 4 bases; unmatched bases: 6. Germline V gene lookup returns CDR1 PRHDT and CDR2 FYEKMQ (reference sequence).

This clonotype was seen ten or more times. The chain combines TRBV28 with TRBJ2-7; D tentatively fits TRBD1 or TRBD2 (6 bases each). The germline V and J ends were trimmed by 6 bases and 1 base, with 19 bases remaining between them. Germline V gene lookup returns CDR1 MDHEN and CDR2 SYDVKM. The length of the CDR3 is 16 residues. CDR3 residues: CASSPLGGRLSYEQYF. CDR3 sequence (DNA): TGTGCCAGCAGCCCATTAGGGGGGCGCCTATCCTACGAGCAGTACTTC.

This clonotype appeared many times. The chain recombines TRBV7-2 with TRBJ2-1; 10 bases are a match to TRBD2. Germline assignment: CDR1 SGHTA and CDR2 FQGNSA. V gave up 1 base and J gave up 8 bases; unmatched junction bases: 8. The CDR3 is 16 amino acids. The CDR3, as DNA: TGTGCCAGCAGCTTAGTGGTGGTAGCGGGAGGCGATGAGCAGTTCTTC. This gives the protein CASSLVVVAGGDEQFF.